The clone carrying this T cell receptor beta chain occurred a few times. Its antigen is not identified. Researchers amplified the TCR beta CDR3 regions from RNA transcripts. Using the HTBI primer set, a first-round RT-PCR was run on the TCR CDR3. A single record per CDR3 protein comes from TCRdb applying MiXCR to the multiplex PCR reads. The sample holds about 610,000 distinct CDR3 sequences, roughly 14% seen once. The data were obtained in a study of T cells in Graves' hyperthyroidism and ophthalmopathy. General study findings and limits: Blood shared most expanded thyroid clonotypes above 0.001.

V dropped 0 bases and J dropped 8; count of bases not matched to a gene: 3. Germline CDR1 and CDR2: SGHRS and YFSETQ. CDR3 size: 13 residues. This chain joins TRBV5-1 and TRBJ1-2; 8 nucleotides match TRBD1. This TCR was sampled from a middle-aged woman with Graves' ophthalmopathy. Specimen: blood. CDR3 in amino acids: CASSLETGEGYTF. CDR3 DNA: TGCGCCAGCAGCTTGGAGACAGGGGAAGGCTACACCTTC.